The source of this T cell receptor (beta chain) is a study of shared clonotypes between healthy human individuals. Study outcomes and limitations: Lower generation probabilities were found for non-shared clonotypes than for those shared by all four donors.

V was cut by 0 bases and J by 3 bases, with 9 bases left in between. This CDR3 contains 14 residues. Germline V gene data show CDR1 as LGHNA and CDR2 as YSLEER. TCRdb keeps only in-frame clones here, not all; method: immunoSEQ multiplex PCR. The sample lists about 79,000 clones, around 57% occurring once. On this clone itself: Its antigen is unknown.

Donors comprised healthy HIV-negative adults lacking recent acute infections or vaccinations. Adults of Caucasian background living in Nashville, Tennessee made up all donors. The sequence was obtained from a man aged 25 to 40 in good health. The specimen was memory CD8+ T cells sorted from blood. Noted subset: CD45RO+ cells pooled with CCR7-negative TemRA cells. The chain carries TRBV4-3 and TRBJ2-7, with D tentatively TRBD1 (6 bases). This CDR3 is CASSQDEGVYEQYF. The CDR3 DNA reads as TGCGCCAGCAGCCAAGATGAGGGGGTCTACGAGCAGTACTTC.